Sequencing of this T cell receptor (beta chain) was carried out in a study of cytomegalovirus exposure and HLA in healthy donors. The CDR3 runs 16 residues. J was trimmed by 4 bases and V by 2 bases; bases with no gene match: 7. Germline CDR1 and CDR2: KGHSH and LQKENI. 13 Jbeta primers and 60 Vbeta primers were used for the PCR. Clones were read by immunoSEQ multiplex PCR, and TCRdb kept only the in-frame ones, dropping some. This table holds about 140,000 clones. Sequencing was done on a sample of PBMCs. This receptor was identified in a young woman in good health and CMV-seronegative. The V gene is TRBV18, the J gene TRBJ2-3; the match to TRBD2 covers 9 bases. CDR3 loop: CASSPYVSGSSDTQYF. The DNA for the CDR3 is TGTGCCAGCTCACCATACGTTAGCGGGAGCTCAGATACGCAGTATTTT.